The source of this T cell receptor beta chain is a study of blood T cell repertoires in COVID-19. Categorization into cohorts depended on clinical history that participants reported. The V gene's germline CDR1 is SQVTM and CDR2 ANQGSEA. V was clipped by 4 bases and J by 2 bases, with 12 bases between them. There are 13 residues in the CDR3. Per the original data handling: Amplification of reference gene primers was used by the study to estimate nucleated cell counts. Sequencing used immunoSEQ multiplex PCR; TCRdb keeps in-frame clones, though not all of them. V and J calls and clone size are those listed in that table; D and trimming were worked out from the DNA. The sample includes under 300,000 clones, more than 75% of them seen just once.

What was sequenced was PBMCs or T cells enriched from blood (not recorded which). The clonotype comes from a woman aged 45-60 years who had been exposed to COVID-19. The chain has TRBV29-1 and TRBJ2-7; TRBD1 is a possible D gene (5 bases). In DNA form, the CDR3 reads TGCAGCGTTGTAATGGCAGGGCCCTACGAGCAGTACTTC. It translates to CSVVMAGPYEQYF.